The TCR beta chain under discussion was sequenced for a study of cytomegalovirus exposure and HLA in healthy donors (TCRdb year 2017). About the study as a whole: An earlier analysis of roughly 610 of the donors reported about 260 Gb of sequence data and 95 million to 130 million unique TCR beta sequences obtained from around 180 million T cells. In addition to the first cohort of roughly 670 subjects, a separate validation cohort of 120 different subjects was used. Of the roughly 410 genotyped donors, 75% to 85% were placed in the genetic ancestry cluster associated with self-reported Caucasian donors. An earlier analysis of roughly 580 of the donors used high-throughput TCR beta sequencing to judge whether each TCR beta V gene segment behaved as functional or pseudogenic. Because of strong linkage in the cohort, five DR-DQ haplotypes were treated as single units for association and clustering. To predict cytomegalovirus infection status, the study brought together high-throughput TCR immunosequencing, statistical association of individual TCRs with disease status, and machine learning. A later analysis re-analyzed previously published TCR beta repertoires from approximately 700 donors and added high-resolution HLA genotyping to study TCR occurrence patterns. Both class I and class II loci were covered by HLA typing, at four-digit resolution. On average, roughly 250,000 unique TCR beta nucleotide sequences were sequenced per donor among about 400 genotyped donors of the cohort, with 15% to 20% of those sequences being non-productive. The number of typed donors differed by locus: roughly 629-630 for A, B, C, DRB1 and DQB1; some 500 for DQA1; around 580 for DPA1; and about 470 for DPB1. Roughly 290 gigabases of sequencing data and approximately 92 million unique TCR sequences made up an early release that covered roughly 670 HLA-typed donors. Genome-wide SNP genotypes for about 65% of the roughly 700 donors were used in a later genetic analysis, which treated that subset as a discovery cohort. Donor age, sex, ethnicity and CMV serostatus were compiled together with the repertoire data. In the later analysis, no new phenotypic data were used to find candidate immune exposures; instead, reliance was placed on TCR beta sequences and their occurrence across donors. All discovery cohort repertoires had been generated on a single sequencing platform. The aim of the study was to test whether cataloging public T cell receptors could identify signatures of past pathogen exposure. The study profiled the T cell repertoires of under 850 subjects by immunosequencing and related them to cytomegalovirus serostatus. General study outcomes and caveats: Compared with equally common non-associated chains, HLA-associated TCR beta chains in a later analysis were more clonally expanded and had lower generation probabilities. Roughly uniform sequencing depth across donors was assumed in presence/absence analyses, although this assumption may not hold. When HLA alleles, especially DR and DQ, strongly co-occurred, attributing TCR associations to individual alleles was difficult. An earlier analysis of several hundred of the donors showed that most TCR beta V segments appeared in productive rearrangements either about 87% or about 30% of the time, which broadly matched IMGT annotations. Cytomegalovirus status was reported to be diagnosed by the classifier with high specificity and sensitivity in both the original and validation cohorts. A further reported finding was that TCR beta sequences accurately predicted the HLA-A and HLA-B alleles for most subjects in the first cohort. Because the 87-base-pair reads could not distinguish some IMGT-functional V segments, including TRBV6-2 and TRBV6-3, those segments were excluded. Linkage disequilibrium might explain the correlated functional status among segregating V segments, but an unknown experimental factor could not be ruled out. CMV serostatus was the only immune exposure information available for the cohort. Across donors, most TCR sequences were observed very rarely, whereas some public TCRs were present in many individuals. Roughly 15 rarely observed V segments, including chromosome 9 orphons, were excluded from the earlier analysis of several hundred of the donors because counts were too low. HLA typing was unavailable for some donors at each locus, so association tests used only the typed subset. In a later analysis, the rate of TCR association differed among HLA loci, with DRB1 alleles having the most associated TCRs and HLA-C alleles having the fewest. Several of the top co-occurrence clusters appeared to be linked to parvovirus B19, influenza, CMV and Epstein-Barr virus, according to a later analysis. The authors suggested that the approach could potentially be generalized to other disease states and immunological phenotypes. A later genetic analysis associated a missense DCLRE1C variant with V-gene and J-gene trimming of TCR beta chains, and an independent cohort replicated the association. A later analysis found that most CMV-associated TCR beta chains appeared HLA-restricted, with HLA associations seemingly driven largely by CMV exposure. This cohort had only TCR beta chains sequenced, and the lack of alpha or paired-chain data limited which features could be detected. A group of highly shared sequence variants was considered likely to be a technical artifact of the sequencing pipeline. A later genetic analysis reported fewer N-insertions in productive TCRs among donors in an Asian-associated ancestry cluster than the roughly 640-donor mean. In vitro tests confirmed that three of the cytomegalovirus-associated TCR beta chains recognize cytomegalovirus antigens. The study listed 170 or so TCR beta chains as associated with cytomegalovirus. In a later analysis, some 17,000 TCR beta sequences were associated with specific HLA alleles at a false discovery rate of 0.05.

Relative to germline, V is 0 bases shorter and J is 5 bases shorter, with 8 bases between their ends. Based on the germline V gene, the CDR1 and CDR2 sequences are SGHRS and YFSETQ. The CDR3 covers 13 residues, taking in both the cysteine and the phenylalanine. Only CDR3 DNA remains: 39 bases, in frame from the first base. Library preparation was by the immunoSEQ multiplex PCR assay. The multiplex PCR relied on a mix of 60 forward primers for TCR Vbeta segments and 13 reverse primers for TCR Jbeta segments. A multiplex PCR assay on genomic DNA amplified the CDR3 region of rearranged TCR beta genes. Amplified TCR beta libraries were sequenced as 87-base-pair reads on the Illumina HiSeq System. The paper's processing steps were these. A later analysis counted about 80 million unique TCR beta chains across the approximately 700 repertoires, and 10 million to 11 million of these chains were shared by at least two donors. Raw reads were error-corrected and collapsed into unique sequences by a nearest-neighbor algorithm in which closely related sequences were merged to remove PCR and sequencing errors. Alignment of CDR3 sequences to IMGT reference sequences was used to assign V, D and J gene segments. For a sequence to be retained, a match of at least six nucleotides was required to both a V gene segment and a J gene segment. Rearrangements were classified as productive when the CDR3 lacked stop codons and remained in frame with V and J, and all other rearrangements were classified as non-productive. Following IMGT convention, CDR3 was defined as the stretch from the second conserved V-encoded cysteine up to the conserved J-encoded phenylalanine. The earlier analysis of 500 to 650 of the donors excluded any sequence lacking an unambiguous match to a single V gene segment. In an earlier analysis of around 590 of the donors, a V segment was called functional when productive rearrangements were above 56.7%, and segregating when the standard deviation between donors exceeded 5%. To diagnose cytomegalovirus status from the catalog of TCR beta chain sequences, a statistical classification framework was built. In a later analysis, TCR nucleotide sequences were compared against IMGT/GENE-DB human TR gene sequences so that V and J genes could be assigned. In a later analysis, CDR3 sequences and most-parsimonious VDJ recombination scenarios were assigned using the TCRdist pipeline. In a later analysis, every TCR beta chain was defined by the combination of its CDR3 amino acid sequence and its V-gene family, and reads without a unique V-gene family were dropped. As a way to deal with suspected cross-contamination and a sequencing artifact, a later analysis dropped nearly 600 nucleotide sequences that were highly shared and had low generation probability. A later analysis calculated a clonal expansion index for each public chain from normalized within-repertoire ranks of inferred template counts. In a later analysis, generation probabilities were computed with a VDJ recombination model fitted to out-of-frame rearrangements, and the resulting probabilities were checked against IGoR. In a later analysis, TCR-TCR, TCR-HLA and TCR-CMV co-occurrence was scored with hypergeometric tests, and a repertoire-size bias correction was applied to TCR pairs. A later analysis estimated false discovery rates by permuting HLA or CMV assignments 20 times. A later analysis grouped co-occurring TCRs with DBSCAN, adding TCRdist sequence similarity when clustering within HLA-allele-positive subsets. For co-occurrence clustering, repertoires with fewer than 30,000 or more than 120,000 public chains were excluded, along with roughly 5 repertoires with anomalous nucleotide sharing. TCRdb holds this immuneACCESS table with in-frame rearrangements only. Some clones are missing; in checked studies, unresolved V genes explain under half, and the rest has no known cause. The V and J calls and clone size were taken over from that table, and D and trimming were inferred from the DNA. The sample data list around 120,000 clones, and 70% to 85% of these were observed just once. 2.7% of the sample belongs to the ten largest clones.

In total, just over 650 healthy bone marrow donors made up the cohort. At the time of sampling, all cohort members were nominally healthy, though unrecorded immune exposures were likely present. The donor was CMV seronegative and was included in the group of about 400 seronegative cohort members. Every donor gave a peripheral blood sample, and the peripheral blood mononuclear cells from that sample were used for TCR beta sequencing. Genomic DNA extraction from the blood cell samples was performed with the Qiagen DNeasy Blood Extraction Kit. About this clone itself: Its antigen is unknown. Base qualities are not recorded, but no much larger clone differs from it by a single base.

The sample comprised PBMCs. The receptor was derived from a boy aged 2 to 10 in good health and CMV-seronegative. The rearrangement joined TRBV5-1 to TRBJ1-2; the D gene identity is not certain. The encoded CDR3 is CASSLGGGYGYTF. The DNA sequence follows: TGCGCCAGCAGCTTGGGGGGAGGGTATGGCTACACCTTC.